This is a list of T cell receptor beta chains from one sample in a study of T cell repertoires in cytomegalovirus infection. These receptors' antigens are unknown. TCRdb re-derived calls from the reads in MiXCR, one entry per CDR3 protein. The sample includes roughly 120,000 distinct CDR3 sequences, about 9.5% of them seen just once. Sequencing used PBMCs, sequenced either directly or after in vitro stimulation (not recorded which). Receptors originate from a human donor in good health (CMV status not recorded). Some clones in this sample may be carry-over from other donors' samples. CDR3s include the opening cysteine and the closing phenylalanine or tryptophan. A D gene is named only where the DNA matches it firmly. Clone size appears in some rows only: once, few, many, or a class for an expanded clone.

TRBV15	few	13	NA	TRBJ2-7	TGTGCCACCAGCAGAGGTGGGACCTACGAGCAGTACTTC	CATSRGGTYEQYF
TRBV7-2	many	13	NA	TRBJ1-2	TGTGCCAGCAGCTCGCACTCAAACTATGGCTACACCTTC	CASSSHSNYGYTF
TRBV28	NA	14	TRBD2	TRBJ2-5	TGTGCCAGCAGTCGCCTCTGGGGGGGGGAGACCCAGTACTTC	CASSRLWGGETQYF
TRBV6-6	NA	11	NA	TRBJ2-5	TGTGCCAGCAGTTACTGGGAGACCCAGTACTTC	CASSYWETQYF
TRBV7-6	NA	16	NA	TRBJ2-5	TGTGCCAGCAGCCTACACCTACTTTCGGGCCAAGAGACCCAGTACTTC	CASSLHLLSGQETQYF
TRBV7-9	many	14	TRBD1	TRBJ1-5	TGTGCCAGCAGCCAGACAGGGAAAAATCAGCCCCAGCATTTT	CASSQTGKNQPQHF
TRBV7-2	NA	14	NA	TRBJ2-4	TGTGCCAGCAGTCTGGGGAGCTCTAAAAACATTCAGTACTTC	CASSLGSSKNIQYF
TRBV7-2	many	15	NA	TRBJ1-2	TGTGCCAGCAGCTTAGCGCGTTGGCTGAACTATGGCTACACCTTC	CASSLARWLNYGYTF
TRBV4-3	many	14	NA	TRBJ2-7	TGCGCCAGCAGCCTAGGCGGGACAGCAGTCGAGCAGTACTTC	CASSLGGTAVEQYF
TRBV28	NA	14	TRBD2	TRBJ2-1	TGTGCCAGCAGGTTTAGCGGGAGTAACAATGAGCAGTTCTTC	CASRFSGSNNEQFF
TRBV2	many	17	NA	TRBJ1-3	TGTGCCAGCAACTACGGAACCTCTTTGGTATCTGGAAACACCATATATTTT	CASNYGTSLVSGNTIYF
TRBV29-1	few	13	TRBD1	TRBJ1-3	TGCAGCGTAGGGACAGGGGCTGGAAACACCATATATTTT	CSVGTGAGNTIYF
TRBV25-1	few	14	NA	TRBJ1-1	TGTGCCAGCTCAAACTATCAGGGGAACACTGAAGCTTTCTTT	CASSNYQGNTEAFF
TRBV6-2/TRBV6-3	many	11	NA	TRBJ1-2	TGTGCCAGCGGAGATTATGGGAGCTACACCTTC	CASGDYGSYTF
TRBV5-1	many	17	TRBD2	TRBJ2-2	TGCGCCAGCAGCTTGGCCTTAGCGGGAGGAAACACCGGGGAGCTGTTTTTT	CASSLALAGGNTGELFF
TRBV12-3/TRBV12-4	many	16	TRBD2	TRBJ2-3	TGTGCCAGCAGGCTGACTAGCGGTCCTAGCACAGATACGCAGTATTTT	CASRLTSGPSTDTQYF
TRBV7-2	many	12	NA	TRBJ1-4	TGTGCCAGCAGCTTATTAAATGAAAAACTGTTTTTT	CASSLLNEKLFF
TRBV2	many	17	NA	TRBJ2-3	TGTGCCAGCAGTGAAGACTGGGCCGGGAGAGGCCCAGATACGCAGTATTTT	CASSEDWAGRGPDTQYF
TRBV7-2	few	15	NA	TRBJ2-2	TGTGCCAGCAGCTTACGGGTTCCGAACACCGGGGAGCTGTTTTTT	CASSLRVPNTGELFF
TRBV25-1	many	16	TRBD1	TRBJ1-2	TGTGCCAGCAGTGGTCATAAGGGGGCGGTGGGCTATGGCTACACCTTC	CASSGHKGAVGYGYTF
TRBV7-2	many	15	TRBD1	TRBJ1-1	TGTGCCAGCAGTGGACAGGTCGGGAAAGACACTGAAGCTTTCTTT	CASSGQVGKDTEAFF
TRBV7-2	many	18	NA	TRBJ1-1	TGTGCCAGCAGCTTTGCCCAAGGTTTCGGAGCGCGAGTGTCTGAAGCTTTCTTT	CASSFAQGFGARVSEAFF
TRBV19	NA	15	NA	TRBJ1-2	TGTGCCAGTAGTATCCCGCGTTTCAGGACAGATGGCTACACCTTC	CASSIPRFRTDGYTF
TRBV19	few	16	NA	TRBJ1-2	TGTGCCAGTAGAAGGACAGCGGGAAGTGCTAACTATGGCTACACCTTC	CASRRTAGSANYGYTF
TRBV27	many	16	TRBD2	TRBJ2-7	TGTGCCAGCAGTCCCTGGACTAGCGGGAGCTCCTACGAGCAGTACTTC	CASSPWTSGSSYEQYF
TRBV10-3	NA	15	NA	TRBJ1-1	TGTGCCATCAGTGACGGAGGAGGAATGAACACTGAAGCTTTCTTT	CAISDGGGMNTEAFF
TRBV7-2	many	16	NA	TRBJ2-1	TGTGCCAGCAGCTTAGACGTGTCAGGGGCCCTCAATGAGCAGTTCTTC	CASSLDVSGALNEQFF
TRBV10-3	many	13	TRBD1	TRBJ2-1	TGTGCCATCACGGGACAGGATCTCAATGAGCAGTTCTTC	CAITGQDLNEQFF
TRBV19	many	13	NA	TRBJ1-5	TGTGCCAGTAGTATTTCCGGGAATCAGCCCCAGCATTTT	CASSISGNQPQHF
TRBV27	few	14	TRBD2	TRBJ2-1	TGTGCCAGCAGTCTAGCGGGCCCGGGGGATGAGCAGTTCTTC	CASSLAGPGDEQFF
TRBV7-6	many	17	TRBD1	TRBJ2-3	TGTGCCAGCAGCTTAGCCGGACAGGGGGCGCGACCAGATACGCAGTATTTT	CASSLAGQGARPDTQYF
TRBV6-5	NA	15	TRBD2	TRBJ2-3	TGTGCCAGCAGTTACTCGAGGACTAGATTGCATACGCAGTATTTT	CASSYSRTRLHTQYF
TRBV19	NA	12	TRBD2	TRBJ2-5	TGTGCCAGTGGGGGGACTAGCGGGATAGAGTACTTC	CASGGTSGIEYF
TRBV20-1	few	14	TRBD2	TRBJ2-7	TGCAGTGCTTTTATACCGGGACTACCCTACGAGCAGTACTTC	CSAFIPGLPYEQYF
TRBV3-1	many	17	NA	TRBJ2-1	TGTGCCAGCAGCCAAGATAAGGGGGGAGTTAATTTCAATGAGCAGTTCTTC	CASSQDKGGVNFNEQFF
TRBV28	many	12	NA	TRBJ1-2	TGTGCCAGCAGTTTATCGACGGATGGCTACACCTTC	CASSLSTDGYTF
TRBV4-1	many	16	TRBD2	TRBJ2-1	TGCGCCAGCAGCCAGGAAACTAGCGGATCCTACAATGAGCAGTTCTTC	CASSQETSGSYNEQFF
TRBV29-1	few	15	TRBD1	TRBJ2-3	TGCAGCGTTGAAGGGACAGGGGGCGGCACAGATACGCAGTATTTT	CSVEGTGGGTDTQYF
TRBV27	many	18	NA	TRBJ2-6	TGTGCCAGCAGTTTAGGGCCCCGACTAATCTCTGGGGCCAACGTCCTGACTTTC	CASSLGPRLISGANVLTF
TRBV19	NA	14	TRBD1	TRBJ1-2	TGTGCCAGTAGTTCCTGGACAGGAGAGTATGGCTACACCTTC	CASSSWTGEYGYTF
TRBV11-2	NA	13	NA	TRBJ1-2	TGTGCCAGCAGCTTAAACAGGGAGAATGGCTACACCTTC	CASSLNRENGYTF
TRBV2	many	15	TRBD1	TRBJ1-1	TGTGCCAGCAGACAGGGGAGCTATGGGAACACTGAAGCTTTCTTT	CASRQGSYGNTEAFF
TRBV4-2	few	15	NA	TRBJ2-7	TGTGCCAGCAGCCACCCTGGGACGCTAACCTACGAGCAGTACTTC	CASSHPGTLTYEQYF
TRBV12-3/TRBV12-4	many	14	NA	TRBJ2-3	TGTGCCAGCAGTTTTGTCGGGAGCACAGATACGCAGTATTTT	CASSFVGSTDTQYF
TRBV7-9	few	15	NA	TRBJ1-2	TGTGCCAGCAGCTTAGAAGGCAGGGCCCAATATGGCTACACCTTC	CASSLEGRAQYGYTF
TRBV6-2/TRBV6-3	many	15	NA	TRBJ1-5	TGTGCCAGCAGTCTTGGCCGGCGGGGCAATCAGCCCCAGCATTTT	CASSLGRRGNQPQHF
TRBV28	many	12	NA	TRBJ1-1	TGTGCCAGCAGGCGCGCGAACACTGAAGCTTTCTTT	CASRRANTEAFF
TRBV19	few	17	NA	TRBJ2-3	TGTGCCAGTAGTATAGAATGGCAGCCCTATAGCACAGATACGCAGTATTTT	CASSIEWQPYSTDTQYF
TRBV7-9	many	17	NA	TRBJ1-1	TGTGCCAGCAGCTTATATCTGGTCTCCAACGATGTCACTGAAGCTTTCTTT	CASSLYLVSNDVTEAFF
TRBV7-8	many	15	TRBD1	TRBJ1-1	TGTGCCAGCAGCTTGGATTCAGGGGGGGACACTGAAGCTTTCTTT	CASSLDSGGDTEAFF
TRBV28	many	16	NA	TRBJ1-1	TGTGCCAGCAGTTTCCCGAGGGGTATGGCGCACACTGAAGCTTTCTTT	CASSFPRGMAHTEAFF
TRBV30	NA	15	NA	TRBJ2-4	TGTGCCTGGATGAGTGGGGGGATAGCCAAAAACATTCAGTACTTC	CAWMSGGIAKNIQYF
TRBV7-2	many	17	NA	TRBJ2-3	TGTGCCAGCAGAAATAGGGGGGAGAGGTTTGGGGCAGATACGCAGTATTTT	CASRNRGERFGADTQYF
TRBV9	few	14	TRBD1	TRBJ1-6	TGTGCCAGCAGCCCTCGACAGGGTTGGTCACCCCTCCACTTT	CASSPRQGWSPLHF
TRBV7-9	many	15	NA	TRBJ1-2	TGTGCCAGCAGCTTAGGGGGGAGCCTGAACTATGGCTACACCTTC	CASSLGGSLNYGYTF
TRBV12-3/TRBV12-4	many	16	NA	TRBJ2-5	TGTGCCAGCAGTCCTTGGGGGGTCTTTTACCAAGAGACCCAGTACTTC	CASSPWGVFYQETQYF
TRBV7-9	NA	13	NA	TRBJ1-1	TGTGCCAGCAGCCGCGATGGTGCAGGGGAAGCTTTCTTT	CASSRDGAGEAFF